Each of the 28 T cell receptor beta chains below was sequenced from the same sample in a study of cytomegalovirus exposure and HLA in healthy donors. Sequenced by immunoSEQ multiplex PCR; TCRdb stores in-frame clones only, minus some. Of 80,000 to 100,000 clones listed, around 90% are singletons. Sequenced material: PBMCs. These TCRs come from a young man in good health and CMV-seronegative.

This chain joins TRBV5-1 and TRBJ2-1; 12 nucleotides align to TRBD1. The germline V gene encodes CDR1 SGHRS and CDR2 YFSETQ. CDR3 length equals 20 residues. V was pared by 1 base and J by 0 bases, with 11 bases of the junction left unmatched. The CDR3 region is CASSLTGQGAALSSYNEQFF. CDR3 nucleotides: TGCGCCAGCAGCTTGACGGGACAGGGGGCCGCACTCAGCTCCTACAATGAGCAGTTCTTC.

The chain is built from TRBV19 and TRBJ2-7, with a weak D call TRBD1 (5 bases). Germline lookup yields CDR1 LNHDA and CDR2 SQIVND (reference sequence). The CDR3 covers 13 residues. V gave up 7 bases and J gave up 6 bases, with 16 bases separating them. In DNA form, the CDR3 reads TGTGCCAGTACACAGGATCTTTGGACCGAGCAGTACTTC. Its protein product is CASTQDLWTEQYF.

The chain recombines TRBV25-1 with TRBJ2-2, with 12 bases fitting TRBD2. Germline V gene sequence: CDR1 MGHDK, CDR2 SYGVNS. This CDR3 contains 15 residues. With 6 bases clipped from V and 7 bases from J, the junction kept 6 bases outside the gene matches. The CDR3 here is CASRTSGSKNGELFF. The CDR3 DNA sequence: TGTGCCAGCAGGACTAGCGGGAGTAAGAACGGGGAGCTGTTTTTT.

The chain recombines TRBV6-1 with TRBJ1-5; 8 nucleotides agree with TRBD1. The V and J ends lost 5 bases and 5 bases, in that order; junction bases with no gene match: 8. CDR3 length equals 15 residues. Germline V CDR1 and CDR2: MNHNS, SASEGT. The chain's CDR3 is CASSSSGTGHQPQHF. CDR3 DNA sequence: TGTGCCAGCAGTTCGTCCGGGACAGGACATCAGCCCCAGCATTTT.

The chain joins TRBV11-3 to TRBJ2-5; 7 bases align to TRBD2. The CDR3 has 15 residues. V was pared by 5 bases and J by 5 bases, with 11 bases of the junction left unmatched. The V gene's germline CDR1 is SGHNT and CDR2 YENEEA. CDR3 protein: CASSERVGGVETQYF. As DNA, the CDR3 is TGTGCCAGCAGCGAACGGGTTGGGGGGGTGGAGACCCAGTACTTC.

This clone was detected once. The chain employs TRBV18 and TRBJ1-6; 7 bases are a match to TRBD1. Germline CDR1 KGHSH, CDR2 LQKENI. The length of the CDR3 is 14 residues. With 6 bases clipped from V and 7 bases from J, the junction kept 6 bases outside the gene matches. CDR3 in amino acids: CASSLGTENSPLHF. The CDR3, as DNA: TGTGCCAGCTCGCTCGGGACAGAGAATTCACCCCTCCACTTT.

The CDR3 sequence: CASSLYGGGNNQPQHF. Here the CDR3 DNA reads TGTGCCAGCAGTTTATATGGGGGGGGTAACAATCAGCCCCAGCATTTT. The chain links TRBV28 to TRBJ1-5; maybe TRBD1 (5 bases). Germline values: CDR1 MDHEN, CDR2 SYDVKM. Deletions cut 1 base from V and 3 bases from J, with 13 bases between. The CDR3 consists of 16 residues.

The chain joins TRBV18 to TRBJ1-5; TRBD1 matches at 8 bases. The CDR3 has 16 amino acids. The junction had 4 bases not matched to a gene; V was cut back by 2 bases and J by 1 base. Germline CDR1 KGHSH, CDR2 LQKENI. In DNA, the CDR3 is TGTGCCAGCTCACCAACAGGGGGATTAAGCAATCAGCCCCAGCATTTT. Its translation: CASSPTGGLSNQPQHF. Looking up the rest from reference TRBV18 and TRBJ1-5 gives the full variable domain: NAGVMQNPRHLVRRRGQEARLRCSPMKGHSHVYWYRQLPEEGLKFMVYLQKENIIDESGMPKERFSAEFPKEGPSILRIQQVVRGDSAAYFCASSPTGGLSNQPQHFGDGTRLSIL.

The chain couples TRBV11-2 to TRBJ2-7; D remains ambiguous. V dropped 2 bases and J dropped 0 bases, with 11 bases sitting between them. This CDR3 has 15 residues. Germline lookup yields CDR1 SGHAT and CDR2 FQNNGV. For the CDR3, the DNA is TGTGCCAGCAGCTTATCCCCCTACTACTCCTACGAGCAGTACTTC. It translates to CASSLSPYYSYEQYF.

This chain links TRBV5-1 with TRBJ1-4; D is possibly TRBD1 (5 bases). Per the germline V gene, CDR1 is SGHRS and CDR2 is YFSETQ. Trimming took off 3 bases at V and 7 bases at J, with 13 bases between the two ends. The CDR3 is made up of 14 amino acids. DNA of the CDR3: TGCGCCAGCAGCTCCGAGCAGGGTCTTGAAAAACTGTTTTTT. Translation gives CASSSEQGLEKLFF.

CDR3 in DNA: TGTGCCAGCAGTTACAGCCTGGAAAAACTGTTTTTT. This gives the protein CASSYSLEKLFF. The chain combines TRBV6-5 with TRBJ1-4, with no clear D. The CDR3 length is 12 residues. The germline CDR1 and CDR2 sequences are MNHEY and SVGAGI. V lost 2 bases and J lost 8, with 6 bases in between.

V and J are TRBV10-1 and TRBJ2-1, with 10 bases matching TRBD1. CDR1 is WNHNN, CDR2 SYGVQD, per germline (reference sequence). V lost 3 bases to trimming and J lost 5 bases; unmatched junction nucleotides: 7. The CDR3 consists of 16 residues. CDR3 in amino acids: CASSDSGTGVNNEQFF. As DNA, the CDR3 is TGCGCCAGCAGTGATTCCGGGACAGGGGTAAACAATGAGCAGTTCTTC.

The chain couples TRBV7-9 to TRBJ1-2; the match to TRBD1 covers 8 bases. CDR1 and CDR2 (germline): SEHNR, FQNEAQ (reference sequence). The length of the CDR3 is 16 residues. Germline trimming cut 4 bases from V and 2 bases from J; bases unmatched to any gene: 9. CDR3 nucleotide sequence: TGTGCCAGCAGCTGGAGACAGGGGACATTAAACTATGGCTACACCTTC. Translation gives CASSWRQGTLNYGYTF.

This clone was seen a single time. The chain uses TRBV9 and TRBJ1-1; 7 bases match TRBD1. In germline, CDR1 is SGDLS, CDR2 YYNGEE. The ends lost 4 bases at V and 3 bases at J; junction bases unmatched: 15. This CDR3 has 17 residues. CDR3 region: CASSPRGVAVRDTEAFF. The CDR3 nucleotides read TGTGCCAGCAGCCCCAGGGGGGTGGCGGTCAGGGACACTGAAGCTTTCTTT.

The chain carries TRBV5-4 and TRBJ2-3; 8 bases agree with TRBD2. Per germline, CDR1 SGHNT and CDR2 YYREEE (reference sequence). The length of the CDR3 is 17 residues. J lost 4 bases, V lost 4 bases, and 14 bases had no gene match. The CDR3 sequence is CASSPDPGRGMADTQYF. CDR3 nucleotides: TGTGCCAGCAGCCCGGACCCCGGGAGGGGCATGGCAGATACGCAGTATTTT.

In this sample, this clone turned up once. CDR3 coding DNA: TGTGCCAGCAGAGAAACCGGGACAGGGGGTAGGACTGAAGCTTTCTTT. Amino acid sequence: CASRETGTGGRTEAFF. The V gene is TRBV2, the J gene TRBJ1-1, with 11 positions matching TRBD1. Germline V CDR1 and CDR2: SNHLY, FYNNEI. The CDR3 is 16 residues long. The V gene end was trimmed by 6 bases and the J gene end by 5 bases; junction bases not matched to a gene: 11.

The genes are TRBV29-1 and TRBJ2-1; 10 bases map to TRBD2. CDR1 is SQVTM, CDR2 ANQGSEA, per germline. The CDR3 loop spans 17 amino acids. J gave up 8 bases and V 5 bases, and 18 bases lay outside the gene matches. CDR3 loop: CSVLVAKSGRGIDEQFF. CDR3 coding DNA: TGCAGCGTTCTCGTTGCCAAGAGCGGGAGGGGCATCGATGAGCAGTTCTTC.

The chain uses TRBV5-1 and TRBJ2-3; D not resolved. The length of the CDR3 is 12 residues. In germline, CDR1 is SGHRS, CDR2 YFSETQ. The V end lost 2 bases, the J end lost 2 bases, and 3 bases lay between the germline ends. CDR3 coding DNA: TGCGCCAGCAGCTTTAACACAGATACGCAGTATTTT. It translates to CASSFNTDTQYF.

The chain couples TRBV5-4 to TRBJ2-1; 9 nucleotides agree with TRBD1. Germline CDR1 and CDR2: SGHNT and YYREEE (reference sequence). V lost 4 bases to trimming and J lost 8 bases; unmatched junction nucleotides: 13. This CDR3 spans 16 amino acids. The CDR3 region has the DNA TGTGCCAGCAGCCAGTCCGGGACAGGGTCATCCCATGAGCAGTTCTTC. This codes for CASSQSGTGSSHEQFF.

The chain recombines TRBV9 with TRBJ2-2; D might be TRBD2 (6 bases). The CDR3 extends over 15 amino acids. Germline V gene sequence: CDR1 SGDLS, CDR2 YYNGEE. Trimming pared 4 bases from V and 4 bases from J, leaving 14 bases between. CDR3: CASSRTTERTGELFF. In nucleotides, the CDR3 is TGTGCCAGCAGCCGGACTACCGAACGCACCGGGGAGCTGTTTTTT.

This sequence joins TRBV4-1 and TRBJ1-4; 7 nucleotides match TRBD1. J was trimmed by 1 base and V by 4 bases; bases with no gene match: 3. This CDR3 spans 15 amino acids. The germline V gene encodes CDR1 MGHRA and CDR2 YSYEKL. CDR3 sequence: CASSLRDRTNEKLFF. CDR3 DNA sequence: TGCGCCAGCAGCCTGCGGGACAGAACTAATGAAAAACTGTTTTTT.

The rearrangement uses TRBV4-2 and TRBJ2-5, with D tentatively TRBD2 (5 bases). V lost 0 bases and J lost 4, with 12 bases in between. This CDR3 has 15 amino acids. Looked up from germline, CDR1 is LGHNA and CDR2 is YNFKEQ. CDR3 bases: TGTGCCAGCAGCCAAGATCCAGGTCGGGGAGAGACCCAGTACTTC. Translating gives CASSQDPGRGETQYF.

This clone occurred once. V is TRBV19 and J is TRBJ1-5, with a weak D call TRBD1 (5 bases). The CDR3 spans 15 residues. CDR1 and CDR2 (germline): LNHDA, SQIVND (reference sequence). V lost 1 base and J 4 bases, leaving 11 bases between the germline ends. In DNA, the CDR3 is TGTGCCAGTAGTATAGTGCAGGGTAGGAATCAGCCCCAGCATTTT. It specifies CASSIVQGRNQPQHF.

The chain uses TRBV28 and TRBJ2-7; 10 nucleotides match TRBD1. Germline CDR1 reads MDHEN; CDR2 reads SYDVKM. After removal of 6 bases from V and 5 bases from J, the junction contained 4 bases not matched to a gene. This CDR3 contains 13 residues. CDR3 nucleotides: TGTGCCAGCAGGGACAGGGGGAAAAACGAGCAGTACTTC. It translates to CASRDRGKNEQYF.

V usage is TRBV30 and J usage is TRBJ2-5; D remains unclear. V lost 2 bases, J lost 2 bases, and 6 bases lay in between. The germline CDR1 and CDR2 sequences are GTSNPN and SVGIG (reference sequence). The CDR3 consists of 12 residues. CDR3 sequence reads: CAWSYGQETQYF. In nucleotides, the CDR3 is TGTGCCTGGAGTTACGGGCAAGAGACCCAGTACTTC.

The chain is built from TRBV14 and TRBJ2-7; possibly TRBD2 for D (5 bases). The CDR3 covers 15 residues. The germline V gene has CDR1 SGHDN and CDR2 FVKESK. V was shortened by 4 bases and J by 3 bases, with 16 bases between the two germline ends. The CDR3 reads CASSPTVGDYYEQYF. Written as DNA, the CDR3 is TGTGCCAGCAGCCCTACCGTTGGTGACTACTACGAGCAGTACTTC.

CDR3 residues: CASSLGGQNGYGYTF. The DNA for the CDR3 is TGCGCCAGCAGCTTGGGAGGCCAAAATGGGTATGGCTACACCTTC. The chain recombines TRBV5-1 with TRBJ1-2; D ambiguous. V lost 0 bases to trimming and J lost 5 bases, with 14 bases between them. The CDR3 contains 15 residues. Germline CDR1 and CDR2: SGHRS and YFSETQ.

The CDR3 bases are TGTGCCAGCAGTTTATCCCGGACAGGAGGCGCCGGGGAGCTGTTTTTT. It encodes CASSLSRTGGAGELFF. The V gene is TRBV28, the J gene TRBJ2-2; TRBD1 aligns across 7 bases. V gave up 1 base and J gave up 6 bases; unmatched junction bases: 8. CDR1 is MDHEN and CDR2 is SYDVKM in the germline V gene. The CDR3 is 16 amino acids.